Given below is one TCR beta chain in context. Preparing the TCRbeta library involved the use of unique molecular identifiers. TCRdb used MiXCR to reprocess the PCR reads, holding one entry per CDR3 protein. The sample holds some 550,000 distinct CDR3 sequences; about 18% are singletons and the top ten take 3% to 4%. This sample is drawn from a study of T-cell reconstitution after alpha-beta-depleted transplantation in children. The CDR3 contains 15 residues. Trimming pared 5 bases from V and 3 bases from J, leaving 17 bases between. The receptor's source is a human donor who donated a stem cell graft to a child with acute lymphoblastic leukemia. This chain connects TRBV12-3 or TRBV12-4 to TRBJ2-7; weak D call: TRBD1 (7 bases). The sample here was PBMCs from the stem cell graft donor, taken from the stem cell graft. CDR3 loop: CASSPRQGGGYEQYF. CDR3 sequence (DNA): TGTGCCAGCAGTCCCCGACAGGGAGGTGGCTACGAGCAGTACTTC.